One and the same sample provided the 7 T cell receptor beta chains below, sequenced in a study of post-analysis software for immune sequencing data. Their specific antigens are unknown. General observations from the study: With TRBV5-6, TRBV5-1 and TRBV20-1 included, about five TRBV segments were more frequent in patients than in controls.

Prepared libraries of TCR beta cDNA carried unique molecular identifiers. A single record per CDR3 protein comes from TCRdb applying MiXCR to the PCR reads. The sample records roughly 180,000 distinct CDR3 sequences, approximately 28% being singletons. The sequencing input was blood. The receptors come from a girl aged 5-17 years with multiple sclerosis.

This clonotype was counted ten times or more. The V call is TRBV20-1, the J call TRBJ2-3, with D possibly matching TRBD1 (6 bases). V lost 6 bases to trimming and J lost 0 bases, with 28 bases between them. Germline values: CDR1 DFQATT, CDR2 SNEGSKA (reference sequence). This CDR3 has 19 amino acids. CDR3 protein: CSAPRRLGAISSSTDTQYF. The CDR3 DNA reads TGCAGTGCACCCCGACGATTGGGGGCTATTTCTTCTAGCACAGATACGCAGTATTTT.

At least ten counts were recorded for this clonotype. This rearrangement joins TRBV5-1 to TRBJ2-1; the D is unclear. Trimming shortened V by 4 bases and J by 8 bases, and 7 bases separated the two germline ends. The length of the CDR3 is 11 residues. The germline gives CDR1 SGHRS, CDR2 YFSETQ. CDR3 bases: TGCGCCAGCAGCGACGACCATGAGCAGTTCTTC. It specifies CASSDDHEQFF.

A few counts support this clonotype. This rearrangement joins TRBV3-1 to TRBJ2-3; TRBD2 matches at 7 bases. Trimming at V came to 3 bases and at J to 3 bases, leaving 18 bases not matched to a gene. The germline CDR1 and CDR2 sequences are LGHDT and YNNKEL (reference sequence). The CDR3 runs 19 residues. CDR3 coding DNA: TGTGCCAGCAGCCAGGCTTGGGGAGGGGCTAGGTCGTTTACAGATACGCAGTATTTT. Translating it yields CASSQAWGGARSFTDTQYF.

Remarks on this clonotype: This clone may be a read error of a much larger clone one base away. The chain uses TRBV6-1 and TRBJ2-7; D call uncertain. Germline lookup yields CDR1 MNHNS and CDR2 SASEGT. The CDR3 is 13 residues long. CDR3 sequence (DNA): TGTAGTTCAAAAGGGATAGGGATCCACGAGCAGTACTTC. Translation: CSSKGIGIHEQYF.

On this clonotype: One end of the junction does not line up with germline, which may come from a read error. The gene calls are TRBV4-1 and TRBJ2-3; D possibly uses TRBD1 or TRBD2 (5 bases each). Germline V CDR1 and CDR2: MGHRA, YSYEKL. The CDR3 totals 16 residues. The CDR3 region has the DNA TGCGCCAGCAGCCCGCGGAGGCTCCTGGGCACAGGTACGCAGTATTTT. This encodes CASSPRRLLGTGTQYF.

This clonotype was detected ten times or more. The rearrangement joins TRBV20-1 to TRBJ2-5; 12 bases map to TRBD2. CDR3 size: 15 residues. The V gene's germline CDR1 is DFQATT and CDR2 SNEGSKA (reference sequence). J gave up 4 bases and V 6 bases, and 9 bases lay outside the gene matches. The CDR3 DNA is TGCAGTGCGGCGACTAGCGGGAGTTTTGGAGAGACCCAGTACTTC. It specifies CSAATSGSFGETQYF.

This clonotype was observed at least ten times. The V gene is TRBV6-5, the J gene TRBJ2-7; 9 positions match TRBD1. The CDR3 extends over 18 amino acids. The germline V gene encodes CDR1 MNHEY and CDR2 SVGAGI. V dropped 0 bases and J dropped 1; count of bases not matched to a gene: 10. The chain's CDR3 is CASSYSVKSGTGSYEQYF. CDR3 coding DNA: TGTGCCAGCAGTTACTCCGTTAAGTCCGGGACAGGGTCCTACGAGCAGTACTTC.